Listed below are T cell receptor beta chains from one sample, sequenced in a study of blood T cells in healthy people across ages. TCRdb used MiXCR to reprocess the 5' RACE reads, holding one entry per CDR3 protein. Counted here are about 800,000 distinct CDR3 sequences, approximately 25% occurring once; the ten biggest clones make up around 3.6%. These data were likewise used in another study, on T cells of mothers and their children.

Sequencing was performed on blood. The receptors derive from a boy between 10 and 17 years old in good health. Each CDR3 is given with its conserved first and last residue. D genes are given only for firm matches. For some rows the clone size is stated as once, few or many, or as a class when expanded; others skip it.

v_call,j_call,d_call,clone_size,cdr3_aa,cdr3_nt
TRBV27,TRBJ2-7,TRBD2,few,CASSFSSGPYEQYF,TGTGCCAGCAGTTTTTCTAGCGGGCCCTACGAGCAGTACTTC
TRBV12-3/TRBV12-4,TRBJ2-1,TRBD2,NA,CASSPGLAADEQFF,TGTGCCAGCAGTCCGGGACTAGCGGCCGACGAGCAGTTCTTC
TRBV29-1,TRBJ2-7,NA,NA,CSVETVHYEQYF,TGCAGCGTGGAGACAGTACACTACGAGCAGTACTTC
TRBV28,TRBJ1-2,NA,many,CASSPHGSNYGYTF,TGTGCCAGCAGCCCCCACGGATCCAACTATGGCTACACCTTC
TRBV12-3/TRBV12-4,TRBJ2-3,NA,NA,CASSLETPTDTQYF,TGTGCCAGCAGCTTAGAGACGCCGACAGATACGCAGTATTTT
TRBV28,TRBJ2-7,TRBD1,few,CASSLWVDRRYEQYF,TGTGCCAGCAGTTTATGGGTGGACAGGAGGTACGAGCAGTACTTC
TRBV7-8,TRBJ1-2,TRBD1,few,CASSPWPGTGNGYTF,TGTGCCAGCAGCCCGTGGCCCGGGACAGGGAATGGCTACACCTTC
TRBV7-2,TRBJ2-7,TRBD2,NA,CASSLVGLAGHSYEQYF,TGTGCCAGCAGCTTGGTCGGACTAGCGGGCCACTCCTACGAGCAGTACTTC
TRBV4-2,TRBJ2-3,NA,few,CASSLDLLTDTQYF,TGTGCCAGCAGCCTGGACTTACTCACAGATACGCAGTATTTT
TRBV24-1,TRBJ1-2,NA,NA,CATSDRGQRWGYTF,TGTGCCACCAGTGACCGCGGACAGCGTTGGGGCTACACCTTC
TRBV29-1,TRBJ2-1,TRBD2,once,CSVEGLAGGLSSYNQQFF,TGCAGCGTTGAGGGACTAGCGGGGGGCCTGAGCTCCTACAATCAGCAGTTCTTC
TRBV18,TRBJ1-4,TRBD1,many,CASSQDRINEKLFF,TGTGCCAGCTCACAGGACAGGATTAATGAAAAACTGTTTTTT